Listed below are T cell receptor beta chains from one sample, sequenced in a study of beta chain features in type 1 diabetes. Using immunoSEQ multiplex PCR, the repertoire was profiled, and TCRdb retains in-frame clones only, with some absent. The table lists tens of thousands of clones, roughly 50% of them singletons. The sample comprised stem cell memory CD4+ T cells from blood. These receptors originate from a young woman in good health. Each CDR3 is given with its conserved first and last residue. The order of the fields is D gene, J gene, V gene, clone size, CDR3 protein, CDR3 DNA. The D gene is left open where the match is weak. Not all rows give a size; the values are once, few, many and, for expanded clones, a class.

.	TRBJ1-1	TRBV27	.	CASSFTVNTEAFF	TGTGCCAGCAGTTTCACAGTGAACACTGAAGCTTTCTTT
.	TRBJ2-7	TRBV28	.	CASSRRRAEAYEQYF	TGTGCCAGCAGCCGGCGTCGAGCGGAGGCATACGAGCAGTACTTC
.	TRBJ2-1	TRBV19	.	CASSIFPGPAGYNEQFF	TGTGCCAGTAGTATTTTCCCCGGGCCCGCGGGATACAATGAGCAGTTCTTC
.	TRBJ2-2	TRBV7-9	.	CASSLAGADGELFF	TGTGCCAGCAGCTTAGCGGGCGCAGACGGGGAGCTGTTTTTT
.	TRBJ2-1	TRBV28	.	CASKGQYNEQFF	TGTGCCAGCAAAGGACAATACAATGAGCAGTTCTTC
.	TRBJ2-1	TRBV7-3	.	CASSSPTSSKNEQFF	TGTGCCAGCAGCTCCCCGACTAGTTCAAAAAATGAGCAGTTCTTC
TRBD1	TRBJ2-2	TRBV9	.	CASRLPGTEEAGELFF	TGTGCCAGCAGGTTACCCGGGACAGAAGAGGCCGGGGAGCTGTTTTTT
.	TRBJ2-1	TRBV13	.	CASSLGGRGRNEQFF	TGTGCCAGCAGCTTAGGGGGCAGGGGGAGGAATGAGCAGTTCTTC
TRBD2	TRBJ2-7	TRBV30	.	CAWRGTSGRAYEQYF	TGTGCCTGGAGGGGGACTAGCGGGAGGGCCTACGAGCAGTACTTC
.	TRBJ1-1	TRBV7-2	.	CASSLGQWNTEAFF	TGTGCCAGCAGCTTAGGACAATGGAACACTGAAGCTTTCTTT
.	TRBJ1-5	TRBV27	.	CASSLAGRQPQHF	TGTGCCAGCAGTCTTGCGGGGCGGCAGCCCCAGCATTTT
.	TRBJ2-5	TRBV30	few	CAWSSGQGQQETQYF	TGTGCCTGGAGCTCCGGCCAAGGACAGCAAGAGACCCAGTACTTC
.	TRBJ2-1	TRBV9	.	CASSVVIGGNEQFF	TGTGCCAGCAGCGTAGTTATAGGGGGCAATGAGCAGTTCTTC
TRBD2	TRBJ2-1	TRBV25-1	.	CASSERAGSGRHEQFF	TGTGCCAGCAGTGAACGCGCAGGTAGCGGGAGACATGAGCAGTTCTTC
TRBD2	TRBJ2-1	TRBV9	.	CASSASSGNRKGEQFF	TGTGCCAGCAGCGCATCTAGCGGGAATAGGAAAGGTGAGCAGTTCTTC
.	TRBJ2-1	TRBV19	few	CASSERVAEQFF	TGTGCCAGTAGTGAGAGGGTGGCTGAGCAGTTCTTC
TRBD2	TRBJ2-7	TRBV28	.	CASSLFASGSTDEQYF	TGTGCCAGCAGTTTATTTGCTAGCGGGAGTACTGACGAGCAGTACTTC
.	TRBJ2-1	TRBV5-4	few	CASSLQSSRVNEQFF	TGTGCCAGCAGCCTACAGAGCTCGAGAGTCAATGAGCAGTTCTTC
.	TRBJ1-1	TRBV5-1	.	CASSSNTEAFF	TGCGCCAGCAGCTCAAACACTGAAGCTTTCTTT
TRBD2	TRBJ2-7	TRBV7-9	.	CASSAGLADTYEQYF	TGTGCCAGCAGCGCGGGACTAGCGGACACCTACGAGCAGTACTTC
TRBD1	TRBJ2-7	TRBV30	few	CAWSVVTGEVEQYF	TGTGCCTGGAGTGTTGTGACAGGGGAAGTCGAGCAGTACTTC